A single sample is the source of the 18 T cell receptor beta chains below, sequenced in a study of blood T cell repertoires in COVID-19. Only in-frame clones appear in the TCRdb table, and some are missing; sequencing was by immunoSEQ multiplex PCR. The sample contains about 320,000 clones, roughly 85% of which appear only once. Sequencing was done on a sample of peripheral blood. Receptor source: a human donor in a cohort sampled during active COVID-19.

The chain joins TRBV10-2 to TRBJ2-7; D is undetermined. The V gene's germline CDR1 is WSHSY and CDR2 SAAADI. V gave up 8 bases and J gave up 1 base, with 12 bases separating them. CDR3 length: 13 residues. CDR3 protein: CASQFRLSYEQYF. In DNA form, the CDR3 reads TGCGCCAGCCAGTTCCGCCTTTCCTACGAGCAGTACTTC.

For the CDR3, the DNA is TGTGCCAGCAGCTCGGCGGGGGGGCCCCAGCATTTT. Translating gives CASSSAGGPQHF. This chain uses TRBV5-6 with TRBJ1-5; possibly TRBD1 for D (5 bases). Germline CDR1 and CDR2: SGHDT and YYEEEE. This CDR3 comprises 12 residues. With 3 bases removed from V and 9 bases from J, the gap between germline ends came to 10 bases.

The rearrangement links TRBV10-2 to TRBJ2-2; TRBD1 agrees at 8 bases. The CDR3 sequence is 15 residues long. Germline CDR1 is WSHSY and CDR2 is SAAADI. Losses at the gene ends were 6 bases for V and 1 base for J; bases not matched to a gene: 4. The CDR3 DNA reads TGCGCCAGCAGAACCGGGACAGGGAACACCGGGGAGCTGTTTTTT. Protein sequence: CASRTGTGNTGELFF.

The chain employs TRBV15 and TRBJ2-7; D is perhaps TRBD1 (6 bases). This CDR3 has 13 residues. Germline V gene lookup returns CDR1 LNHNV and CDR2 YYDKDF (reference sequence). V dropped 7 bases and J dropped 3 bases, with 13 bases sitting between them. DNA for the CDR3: TGTGCCACCAACGGCCAGGGGCTCTACGAGCAGTACTTC. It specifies CATNGQGLYEQYF.

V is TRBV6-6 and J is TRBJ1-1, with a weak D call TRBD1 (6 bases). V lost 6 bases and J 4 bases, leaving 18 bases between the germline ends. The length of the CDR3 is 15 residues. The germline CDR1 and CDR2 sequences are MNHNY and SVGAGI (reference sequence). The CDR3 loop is CASRAPGQPRTEAFF. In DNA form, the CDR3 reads TGTGCCAGCAGGGCTCCGGGACAACCGCGCACTGAAGCTTTCTTT.

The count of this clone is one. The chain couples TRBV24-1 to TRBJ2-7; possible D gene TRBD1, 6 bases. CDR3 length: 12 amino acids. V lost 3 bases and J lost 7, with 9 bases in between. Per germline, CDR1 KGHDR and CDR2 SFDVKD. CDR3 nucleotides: TGTGCCACCAGTGATCGGACAGCTGAGCAGTACTTC. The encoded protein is CATSDRTAEQYF.

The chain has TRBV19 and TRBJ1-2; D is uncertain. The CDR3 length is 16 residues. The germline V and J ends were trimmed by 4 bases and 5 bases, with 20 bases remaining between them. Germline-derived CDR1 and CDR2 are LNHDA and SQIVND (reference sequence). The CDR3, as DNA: TGTGCCAGTAGTACCGGCGGTTTTTGGCGGACTTATGGCTACACCTTC. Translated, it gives CASSTGGFWRTYGYTF.

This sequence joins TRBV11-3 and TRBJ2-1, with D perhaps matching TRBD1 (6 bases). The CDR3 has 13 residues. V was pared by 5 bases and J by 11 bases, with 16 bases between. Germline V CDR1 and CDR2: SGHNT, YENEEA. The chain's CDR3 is CASSAVQGNQQFF. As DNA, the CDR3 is TGTGCCAGCAGCGCTGTACAGGGAAATCAGCAGTTCTTC.

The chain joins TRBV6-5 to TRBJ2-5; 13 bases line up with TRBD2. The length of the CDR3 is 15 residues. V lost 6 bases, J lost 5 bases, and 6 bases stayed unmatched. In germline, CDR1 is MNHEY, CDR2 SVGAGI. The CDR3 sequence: CASSQLAGGSETQYF. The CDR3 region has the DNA TGTGCCAGCAGCCAACTAGCGGGGGGGAGCGAGACCCAGTACTTC.

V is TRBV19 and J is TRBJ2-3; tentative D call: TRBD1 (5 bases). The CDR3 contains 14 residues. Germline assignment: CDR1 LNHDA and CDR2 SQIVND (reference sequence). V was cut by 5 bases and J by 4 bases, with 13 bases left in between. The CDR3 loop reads CASSATAVPDTQYF. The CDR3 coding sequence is TGTGCCAGTAGTGCGACAGCAGTACCAGATACGCAGTATTTT. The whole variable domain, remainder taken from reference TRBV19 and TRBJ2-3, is DGGITQSPKYLFRKEGQNVTLSCEQNLNHDAMYWYRQDPGQGLRLIYYSQIVNDFQKGDIAEGYSVSREKKESFPLTVTSAQKNPTAFYLCASSATAVPDTQYFGPGTRLTVL.

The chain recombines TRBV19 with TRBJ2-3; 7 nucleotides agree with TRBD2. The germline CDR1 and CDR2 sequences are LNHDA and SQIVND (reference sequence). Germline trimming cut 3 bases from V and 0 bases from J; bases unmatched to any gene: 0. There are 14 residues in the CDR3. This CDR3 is CASSISGSTDTQYF. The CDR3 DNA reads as TGTGCCAGTAGTATTAGCGGGAGCACAGATACGCAGTATTTT. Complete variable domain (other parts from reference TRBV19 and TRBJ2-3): DGGITQSPKYLFRKEGQNVTLSCEQNLNHDAMYWYRQDPGQGLRLIYYSQIVNDFQKGDIAEGYSVSREKKESFPLTVTSAQKNPTAFYLCASSISGSTDTQYFGPGTRLTVL.

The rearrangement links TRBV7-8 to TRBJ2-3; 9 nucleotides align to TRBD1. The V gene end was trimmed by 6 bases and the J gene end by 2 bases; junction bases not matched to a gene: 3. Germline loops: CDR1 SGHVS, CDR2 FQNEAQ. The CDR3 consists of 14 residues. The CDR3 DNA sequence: TGTGCCAGCAGTTGGGACAGGGCCACAGATACGCAGTATTTT. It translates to CASSWDRATDTQYF.

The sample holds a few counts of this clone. The CDR3 DNA reads as TGTGCCAGCGAGACCGGGACAGGGGGGAAGGCTTTCTTT. Translation: CASETGTGGKAFF. The chain recombines TRBV2 with TRBJ1-1; 11 nucleotides line up with TRBD1. With 8 bases clipped from V and 11 bases from J, the junction kept 10 bases outside the gene matches. This CDR3 has 13 amino acids. Germline values: CDR1 SNHLY, CDR2 FYNNEI. The whole variable domain, remainder taken from reference TRBV2 and TRBJ1-1, is EPEVTQTPSHQVTQMGQEVILRCVPISNHLYFYWYRQILGQKVEFLVSFYNNEISEKSEIFDDQFSVERPDGSNFTLKIRSTKLEDSAMYFCASETGTGGKAFFGQGTRLTVV.

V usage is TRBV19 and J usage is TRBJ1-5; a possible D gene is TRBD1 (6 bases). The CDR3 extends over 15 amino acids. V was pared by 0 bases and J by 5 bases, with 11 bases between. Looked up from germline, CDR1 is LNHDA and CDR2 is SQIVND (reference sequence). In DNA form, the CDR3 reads TGTGCCAGTAGTATAGATGGGCAGGGGCATCAGCCCCAGCATTTT. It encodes CASSIDGQGHQPQHF. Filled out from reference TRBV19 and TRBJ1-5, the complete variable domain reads DGGITQSPKYLFRKEGQNVTLSCEQNLNHDAMYWYRQDPGQGLRLIYYSQIVNDFQKGDIAEGYSVSREKKESFPLTVTSAQKNPTAFYLCASSIDGQGHQPQHFGDGTRLSIL.

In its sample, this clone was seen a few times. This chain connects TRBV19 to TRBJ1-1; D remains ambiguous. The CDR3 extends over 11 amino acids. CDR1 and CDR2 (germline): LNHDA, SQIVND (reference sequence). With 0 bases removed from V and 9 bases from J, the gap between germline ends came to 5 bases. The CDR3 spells CASSIERKAFF. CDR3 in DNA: TGTGCCAGTAGTATAGAGCGGAAAGCTTTCTTT.

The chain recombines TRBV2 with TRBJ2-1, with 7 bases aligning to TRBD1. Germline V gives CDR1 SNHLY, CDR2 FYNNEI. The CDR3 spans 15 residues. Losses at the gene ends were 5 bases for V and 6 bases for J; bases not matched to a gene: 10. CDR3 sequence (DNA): TGTGCCAGCAGTCTTCGACAGGGTAATTTCAATGAGCAGTTCTTC. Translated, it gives CASSLRQGNFNEQFF.

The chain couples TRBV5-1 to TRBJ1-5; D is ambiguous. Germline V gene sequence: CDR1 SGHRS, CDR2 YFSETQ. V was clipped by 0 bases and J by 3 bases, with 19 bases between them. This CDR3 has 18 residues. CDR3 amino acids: CASSLASSKQATNQPQHF. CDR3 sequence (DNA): TGCGCCAGCAGCTTGGCCTCCTCAAAGCAAGCCACCAATCAGCCCCAGCATTTT.

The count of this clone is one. CDR3 DNA sequence: TGCAGTGCTAGTTTGCGGGGGTTGTCCTACGAGCAGTACTTC. It encodes CSASLRGLSYEQYF. This rearrangement joins TRBV20-1 to TRBJ2-7, with 7 bases lining up with TRBD2. V lost 3 bases, J lost 1 base, and 6 bases stayed unmatched. CDR3 length equals 14 residues. CDR1 and CDR2 from the germline V gene are DFQATT and SNEGSKA (reference sequence).